This is a list of T cell receptor beta chains from one sample in a study of T-cell memory formation after mild COVID-19. A single record per CDR3 protein comes from TCRdb applying MiXCR to the 5' RACE reads. The sample carries 130,000 to 150,000 distinct CDR3 sequences, 15% to 20% recorded once. Sequencing input: PBMCs or a T cell subset sorted from them (not recorded which). The receptors were sampled from an adult woman who had mild COVID-19 (a few samples of this study predate the infection). Cell type and time point are not known. The CDR3 runs from the conserved cysteine through the conserved F or W. The D gene is left open where the match is weak. Size tells how often a clone was seen (once, few, many) or the class of an expanded clone, and some rows leave it out.

j_gene,len,d_gene,abundance,v_gene,CDR3aa,CDR3nt
TRBJ2-5,13,-,-,TRBV24-1,CATRKRAGETQYF,TGTGCCACCAGGAAGCGGGCGGGGGAGACCCAGTACTTC
TRBJ2-5,14,-,few,TRBV12-3/TRBV12-4,CASSSSDSQETQYF,TGTGCCAGCAGTTCGTCGGACAGTCAAGAGACCCAGTACTTC
TRBJ2-1,16,-,-,TRBV24-1,CATSDLAVRAGNEQFF,TGTGCCACCAGTGATTTGGCCGTTAGAGCGGGCAATGAGCAGTTCTTC
TRBJ1-1,19,-,-,TRBV4-3,CASSPDQPPFGPMNTEAFF,TGCGCCAGCAGCCCGGACCAACCCCCATTCGGCCCCATGAACACTGAAGCTTTCTTT
TRBJ1-5,13,TRBD1,few,TRBV10-3,CAISPGQLQPQHF,TGTGCCATCAGCCCGGGACAGCTTCAGCCCCAGCATTTT
TRBJ2-3,12,-,few,TRBV20-1,CSARRGTDTQYF,TGCAGTGCCCGACGAGGCACAGATACGCAGTATTTT
TRBJ1-1,15,TRBD1,-,TRBV12-3/TRBV12-4,CASSVGQPLNTEAFF,TGTGCCAGCAGTGTGGGACAGCCCCTGAACACTGAAGCTTTCTTT
TRBJ2-1,15,TRBD2,-,TRBV12-3/TRBV12-4,CASSLLGLGANEQFF,TGTGCCAGCAGTTTACTGGGACTAGGAGCGAATGAGCAGTTCTTC
TRBJ2-3,15,-,few,TRBV7-9,CATTPYGGPTDTQYF,TGTGCCACCACCCCCTACGGGGGCCCCACAGATACGCAGTATTTT
TRBJ1-1,16,-,few,TRBV12-3/TRBV12-4,CASSLDNRVLNTEAFF,TGTGCCAGCAGTTTAGATAACAGGGTATTGAACACTGAAGCTTTCTTT
TRBJ2-7,14,TRBD2,few,TRBV7-2,CASRPPSGTYEQYF,TGTGCCAGCAGGCCTCCGAGCGGGACCTACGAGCAGTACTTC
TRBJ2-1,16,TRBD1,-,TRBV24-1,CATSELRDRDENEQFF,TGTGCCACCAGTGAACTCCGGGACAGGGACGAGAATGAGCAGTTCTTC
TRBJ1-5,14,-,-,TRBV7-2,CASSLGQSNQPQHF,TGTGCCAGCAGCTTAGGGCAGAGCAATCAGCCCCAGCATTTT
TRBJ2-1,13,TRBD2,few,TRBV29-1,CSVRLAGGNEQFF,TGCAGCGTTCGACTAGCGGGAGGCAATGAGCAGTTCTTC
TRBJ2-7,11,-,few,TRBV7-9,CASSVSYEQYF,TGTGCCAGCAGCGTATCCTACGAGCAGTACTTC
TRBJ2-3,14,-,many,TRBV7-9,CASNLGAGLDTQYF,TGTGCCAGCAACTTGGGTGCCGGCTTGGATACGCAGTATTTT
TRBJ2-7,16,-,-,TRBV2,CASSEVTGFSSYEQYF,TGTGCCAGCAGTGAAGTGACAGGCTTCAGCTCCTACGAGCAGTACTTC
TRBJ2-1,14,-,many,TRBV5-1,CASSVGETYNEQFF,TGCGCCAGCAGCGTAGGGGAGACCTACAATGAGCAGTTCTTC
TRBJ1-5,15,-,-,TRBV12-3/TRBV12-4,CASRLGDWARQPQHF,TGTGCCAGCAGGTTGGGGGACTGGGCGAGGCAGCCCCAGCATTTT
TRBJ2-3,16,TRBD2,few,TRBV24-1,CATSLRLASSTDTQYF,TGTGCCACCAGCCTCCGACTAGCTTCAAGCACAGATACGCAGTATTTT
TRBJ1-2,16,TRBD1,-,TRBV4-1,CASSQGLGTGVYGYTF,TGCGCCAGCAGCCAAGGACTCGGGACAGGGGTCTATGGCTACACCTTC
TRBJ2-3,17,TRBD1,few,TRBV2,CASSSGQEVDGTDTQYF,TGTGCCAGCAGTTCGGGACAGGAGGTCGATGGCACAGATACGCAGTATTTT
TRBJ2-1,14,-,few,TRBV5-1,CASSLEVAGSEQFF,TGCGCCAGCAGCTTGGAGGTTGCAGGTTCGGAGCAGTTCTTC
TRBJ2-3,17,TRBD2,few,TRBV7-9,CASSLGETGGRTDTQYF,TGTGCCAGCAGCTTAGGGGAGACAGGCGGGAGGACAGATACGCAGTATTTT
TRBJ2-3,13,-,-,TRBV5-1,CASSLNVLDTQYF,TGCGCCAGCAGCTTGAATGTCCTGGATACGCAGTATTTT
TRBJ2-1,13,-,once,TRBV5-6,CASSRRIINEQFF,TGTGCCAGCAGCCGACGGATTATCAATGAGCAGTTCTTC
TRBJ1-2,13,-,-,TRBV5-1,CASSFESRGGYTF,TGCGCCAGCAGCTTCGAGAGCCGGGGAGGCTACACCTTC
TRBJ2-3,16,-,few,TRBV9,CASSVELTGASDTQYF,TGTGCCAGCAGCGTCGAACTGACAGGCGCTTCAGATACGCAGTATTTT
TRBJ2-3,15,TRBD1,-,TRBV6-6,CASTARDRGRDTQYF,TGTGCCAGCACGGCGCGGGACAGGGGGCGTGATACGCAGTATTTT
TRBJ2-1,17,TRBD2,-,TRBV12-3/TRBV12-4,CASSPVDRLAGVHEQFF,TGTGCCAGCAGTCCGGTAGATAGATTAGCGGGAGTCCATGAGCAGTTCTTC
TRBJ2-7,15,TRBD1,-,TRBV24-1,CATSDSGTGINEQYF,TGTGCCACCAGTGATTCCGGGACAGGGATCAACGAGCAGTACTTC
TRBJ2-1,12,-,few,TRBV5-1,CASSLALSEQFF,TGCGCCAGCAGCTTGGCCCTAAGTGAGCAGTTCTTC
TRBJ2-3,14,-,few,TRBV7-9,CASSFEGTTDTQYF,TGTGCCAGCAGCTTTGAGGGGACCACAGATACGCAGTATTTT